This entry lists 8 T cell receptor beta chains sequenced from one sample in a study of blood T cells in healthy people across ages. Together with a sample-barcoded 5' primer, a J-beta primer mix was included in a second PCR lasting about 6 to 12 cycles. TCRdb called the 5' RACE reads again in MiXCR, with one record for every CDR3 protein. The table includes around 1,500,000 distinct CDR3 sequences, roughly 40% detected once. Sequencing input: blood. The receptors shown here come from a woman younger than 35 in good health.

This chain links TRBV5-1 with TRBJ2-7; D might be TRBD2 (5 bases). CDR1 SGHRS and CDR2 YFSETQ come from the germline V gene. V dropped 1 base and J dropped 2 bases, with 13 bases sitting between them. The CDR3 sequence is 15 residues long. The DNA for the CDR3 is TGCGCCAGCAGCTTGTCGGGGTCCCCTACCTACGAGCAGTACTTC. Translating it yields CASSLSGSPTYEQYF.

This clonotype has more than one count but fewer than ten. The chain recombines TRBV12-3 or TRBV12-4 with TRBJ2-1; either TRBD1 or TRBD2 may supply D (5 bases each). The CDR3 length is 14 residues. V was pared by 1 base and J by 6 bases, with 10 bases between. CDR3: CASSLGGDFNEQFF. CDR3 nucleotides: TGTGCCAGCAGTTTAGGAGGGGATTTCAATGAGCAGTTCTTC.

The chain joins TRBV5-4 to TRBJ2-4; D is uncertain. The J call is doubtful: the DNA matches TRBJ2-7 better. The CDR3 consists of 15 residues. CDR1 and CDR2 (germline): SGHNT, YYREEE (reference sequence). The CDR3 nucleotides read TGTGCCAGCAGCTTGGCTGGAAGGGCTGGCTACGAGCAGTACTTC. It is translated as CASSLAGRAGYEQYF.

This clonotype showed up just a few times. V is TRBV7-2 and J is TRBJ2-3; TRBD2 agrees at 7 bases. CDR1 SGHTA and CDR2 FQGNSA come from the germline V gene. This CDR3 spans 16 amino acids. V dropped 5 bases and J dropped 0; count of bases not matched to a gene: 8. CDR3 bases: TGTGCCAGCAGCCCAAGACAGCGGGGCAGCACAGATACGCAGTATTTT. This gives the protein CASSPRQRGSTDTQYF.

The V call is TRBV7-3, the J call TRBJ1-5, with D uncertain. Germline lookup yields CDR1 SGHTA and CDR2 FQGTGA. V was cut by 4 bases and J by 2 bases, with 9 bases left in between. The CDR3 length is 14 residues. In DNA form, the CDR3 reads TGTGCCAGCAGCTCCGCGGAGGGCAATCAGCCCCAGCATTTT. Translated, it gives CASSSAEGNQPQHF.

In its sample, this clonotype was seen a few times. The genes are TRBV18 and TRBJ2-3; 9 bases match TRBD1. Trimming at V came to 5 bases and at J to 5 bases, leaving 8 bases not matched to a gene. Per germline, CDR1 KGHSH and CDR2 LQKENI. The CDR3 is made up of 15 amino acids. The CDR3 spells CASSATGGAGDTQYF. The CDR3 coding sequence is TGTGCCAGCTCAGCTACAGGGGGCGCGGGAGATACGCAGTATTTT. Full variable domain (rest looked up from reference TRBV18 and TRBJ2-3): NAGVMQNPRHLVRRRGQEARLRCSPMKGHSHVYWYRQLPEEGLKFMVYLQKENIIDESGMPKERFSAEFPKEGPSILRIQQVVRGDSAAYFCASSATGGAGDTQYFGPGTRLTVL.

This chain connects TRBV18 to TRBJ1-2; 10 bases align to TRBD1. The germline V gene encodes CDR1 KGHSH and CDR2 LQKENI. This CDR3 has 15 amino acids. V lost 4 bases, J lost 1 base, and 3 bases stayed unmatched. This chain's CDR3 is CASSRQGAFNYGYTF. For the CDR3, the DNA is TGTGCCAGCTCACGACAGGGGGCGTTTAACTATGGCTACACCTTC.

Note on this clonotype: One end of the junction does not line up with germline, which may come from a read error. The chain recombines TRBV6-5 with TRBJ2-1; D uncertain. Germline CDR1 MNHEY, CDR2 SVGAGI. CDR3 size: 14 residues. The DNA for the CDR3 is TGTGCCAGAAGTTACTCGGGTACCTACAATGAGCAGTTCTTC. Its protein product is CARSYSGTYNEQFF.